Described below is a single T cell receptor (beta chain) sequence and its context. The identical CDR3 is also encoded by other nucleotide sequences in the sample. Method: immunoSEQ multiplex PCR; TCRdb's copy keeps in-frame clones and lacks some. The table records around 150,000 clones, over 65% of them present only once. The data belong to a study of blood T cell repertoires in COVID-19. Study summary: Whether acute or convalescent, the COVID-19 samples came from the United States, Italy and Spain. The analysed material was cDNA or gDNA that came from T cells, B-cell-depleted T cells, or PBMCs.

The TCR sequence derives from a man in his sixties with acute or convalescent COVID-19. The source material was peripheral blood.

The CDR3 region is CASSLDSSGNTIYF. CDR3 sequence (DNA): TGCGCCAGCAGCTTGGACAGCTCTGGAAACACCATATATTTT. V is TRBV5-1 and J is TRBJ1-3; D is unclear. Germline assignment: CDR1 SGHRS and CDR2 YFSETQ. Trimming removed 0 bases from V and 0 bases from J, with 4 bases in between. This CDR3 contains 14 residues.